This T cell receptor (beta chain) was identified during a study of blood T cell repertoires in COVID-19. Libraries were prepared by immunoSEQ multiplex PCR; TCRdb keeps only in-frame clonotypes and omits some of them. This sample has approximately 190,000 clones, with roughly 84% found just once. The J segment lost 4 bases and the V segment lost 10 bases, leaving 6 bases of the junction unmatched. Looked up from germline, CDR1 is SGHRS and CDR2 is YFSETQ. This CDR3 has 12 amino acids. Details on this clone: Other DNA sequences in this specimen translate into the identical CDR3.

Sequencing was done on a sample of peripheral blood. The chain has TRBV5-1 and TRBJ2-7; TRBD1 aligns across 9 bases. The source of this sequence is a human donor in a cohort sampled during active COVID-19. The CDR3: CASSGQGYEQYF. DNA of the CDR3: TGCGCCTCTTCGGGACAGGGATACGAGCAGTACTTC.